A single sample is the source of the 32 T cell receptor beta chains below, sequenced in a study of vaccination and CD4 T cells after COVID-19. No antigens are known for them. With the Oncomine TCR Beta short-read assay, DNA from cultured CD4+ T cells was sequenced. MiXCR, applied by TCRdb to the PCR reads, yields one record per CDR3 protein. The sample contains tens of thousands of distinct CDR3 sequences, over 25% of which appear only once. This sample's time point: late sampling 161 to 241 days after vaccination in a few convalescent patients. Treatment of the sample: 10-day PBMC culture with coronavirus spike peptide pools or control peptides (ViraFEST assay). Specimen: CD4+ T cells from blood, cultured in vitro, collected about 7 months after SARS-CoV-2 vaccination. These TCRs come from a human donor who had recovered from COVID-19.

A few counts support this clonotype. The chain combines TRBV20-1 with TRBJ1-2; maybe TRBD1 (6 bases). V was trimmed by 3 bases and J by 8 bases, leaving 19 bases between them. CDR3 size: 14 residues. The germline V gene encodes CDR1 DFQATT and CDR2 SNEGSKA (reference sequence). CDR3 amino acids: CSARDSLFGRGYTF. The DNA of the CDR3 is TGCAGTGCTAGGGACAGCCTATTCGGTCGGGGCTACACCTTC.

This chain joins TRBV20-1 and TRBJ2-1; possibly TRBD2 for D (6 bases). The V end was cut by 1 base, the J end by 1 base, with 14 bases between. The CDR3 spans 16 residues. The germline CDR1 and CDR2 sequences are DFQATT and SNEGSKA (reference sequence). CDR3 region: CSARVGVGRSYNEQFF. CDR3 coding DNA: TGCAGTGCTAGAGTGGGGGTGGGGAGGTCCTACAATGAGCAGTTCTTC.

The chain combines TRBV10-3 with TRBJ2-7, with D uncertain. This CDR3 has 13 residues. V was pared by 6 bases and J by 0 bases, with 9 bases between. Germline loops: CDR1 ENHRY, CDR2 SYGVKD. The CDR3 nucleotides read TGTGCCATCAGCTCGGACGGCTCCTACGAGCAGTACTTC. This translates into CAISSDGSYEQYF.

This clonotype came up a few times. The V and J genes are TRBV20-1 and TRBJ2-1; 9 bases are shared with TRBD2. Trimming at V came to 3 bases and at J to 4 bases, leaving 7 bases not matched to a gene. This CDR3 spans 15 amino acids. Germline V lookup: CDR1 DFQATT, CDR2 SNEGSKA (reference sequence). CDR3 nucleotide sequence: TGCAGTGCTAGGGTAACTAGCGGGCCGTACAATGAGCAGTTCTTC. Its translation: CSARVTSGPYNEQFF.

This clonotype was recorded a few times. V gene TRBV20-1 combines with J gene TRBJ1-2, with D tentatively TRBD1 (5 bases). Germline V gene lookup returns CDR1 DFQATT and CDR2 SNEGSKA (reference sequence). The V gene lost 5 bases and the J gene lost 0 bases, with 13 bases spanning the gap. This CDR3 comprises 14 residues. The chain's CDR3 is CSAAQTAANYGYTF. CDR3 DNA sequence: TGCAGTGCTGCACAGACAGCAGCTAACTATGGCTACACCTTC.

This sequence joins TRBV15 and TRBJ2-7; 9 nucleotides match TRBD2. The CDR3 has 17 amino acids. CDR1 and CDR2 from the germline V gene are LNHNV and YYDKDF (reference sequence). J gave up 0 bases and V 0 bases, and 6 bases lay outside the gene matches. The CDR3 nucleotides read TGTGCCACCAGCAGAGATATGGGTAGCGGGAGCTCCTACGAGCAGTACTTC. Its translation: CATSRDMGSGSSYEQYF.

The chain recombines TRBV7-9 with TRBJ1-1, with a weak D call TRBD1 (5 bases). The CDR3 extends over 13 amino acids. V was pared by 3 bases and J by 3 bases, with 8 bases between. Germline assignment: CDR1 SEHNR and CDR2 FQNEAQ (reference sequence). DNA of the CDR3: TGTGCCAGCAGCTTCGTAGGGGACACTGAAGCTTTCTTT. This encodes CASSFVGDTEAFF.

This chain uses TRBV15 with TRBJ2-3, with unresolved D. CDR1 and CDR2 from the germline V gene are LNHNV and YYDKDF (reference sequence). The CDR3 sequence is 13 residues long. With 0 bases removed from V and 5 bases from J, the gap between germline ends came to 6 bases. CDR3 amino acids: CATSRDWRDTQYF. The CDR3 DNA reads as TGTGCCACCAGCAGAGATTGGAGAGATACGCAGTATTTT. The full variable domain, in which reference TRBV15 and TRBJ2-3 provide the parts outside the CDR3, is DAMVIQNPRYQVTQFGKPVTLSCSQTLNHNVMYWYQQKSSQAPKLLFHYYDKDFNNEADTPDNFQSRRPNTSFCFLDIRSPGLGDTAMYLCATSRDWRDTQYFGPGTRLTVL.

This clonotype was counted a few times. The CDR3 spells CASSLWLGGGGGGQYF. CDR3 sequence (DNA): TGTGCCAGCAGCTTATGGTTAGGCGGGGGGGGCGGCGGGCAGTACTTC. This chain connects TRBV7-8 to TRBJ2-7, with 9 bases lining up with TRBD2. J gave up 9 bases and V 2 bases, and 14 bases lay outside the gene matches. The CDR3 totals 16 residues. CDR1 and CDR2 (germline): SGHVS, FQNEAQ. Based on the CDR3 plus reference TRBV7-8 and TRBJ2-7, the full variable domain is GAGVSQSPRYKVAKRGQDVALRCDPISGHVSLFWYQQALGQGPEFLTYFQNEAQLDKSGLPSDRFFAERPEGSVSTLKIQRTQQEDSAVYLCASSLWLGGGGGGQYFGPGTRLTVT.

There are a few counts of this clonotype. The chain carries TRBV19 and TRBJ2-5; 10 bases match TRBD2. The CDR3 length is 14 residues. Trimming cost V 4 bases and J 5 bases; bases outside gene matches: 4. The germline CDR1 and CDR2 sequences are LNHDA and SQIVND (reference sequence). For the CDR3, the DNA is TGTGCCAGTAGTACTAGCGGGAGTGGGGAGACCCAGTACTTC. Translation gives CASSTSGSGETQYF.

V and J are TRBV18 and TRBJ1-6; D might be TRBD1 (6 bases). CDR3 length equals 17 residues. The V end was cut by 2 bases, the J end by 0 bases, with 11 bases between. Germline assignment: CDR1 KGHSH and CDR2 LQKENI. Written as DNA, the CDR3 is TGTGCCAGCTCACCAGGACAGCTGAGCTCCTATAATTCACCCCTCCACTTT. Encoded protein: CASSPGQLSSYNSPLHF.

This clonotype occurred a few times. The genes are TRBV19 and TRBJ2-3, with a weak D call TRBD1 (6 bases). V gave up 2 bases and J gave up 2 bases, with 14 bases separating them. CDR1 is LNHDA, CDR2 SQIVND, per germline (reference sequence). This CDR3 is 16 amino acids long. The CDR3 DNA is TGTGCCAGTAGTATACGCCAGGGGCCTAACACAGATACGCAGTATTTT. Its protein is CASSIRQGPNTDTQYF.

The V gene is TRBV24-1, the J gene TRBJ1-1; D is unresolved. Germline V gene data show CDR1 as KGHDR and CDR2 as SFDVKD. Trimming pared 6 bases from V and 0 bases from J, leaving 13 bases between. This CDR3 contains 15 residues. Here the CDR3 DNA reads TGTGCCACCAGTTTTGCACGGGCGTTGAACACTGAAGCTTTCTTT. This codes for CATSFARALNTEAFF.

This clonotype is classed as medium-sized. The chain carries TRBV27 and TRBJ2-7; 8 bases are a match to TRBD1. This CDR3 spans 15 amino acids. In germline, CDR1 is MNHEY, CDR2 SMNVEV (reference sequence). V was pared by 8 bases and J by 6 bases, with 15 bases of the junction left unmatched. Here the CDR3 reads CASGVRQGSSGEQYF. CDR3 nucleotides: TGTGCCAGCGGTGTCCGACAGGGGAGCTCGGGCGAGCAGTACTTC.

This sequence joins TRBV7-2 and TRBJ1-2; D remains ambiguous. CDR3 length equals 13 residues. Germline assignment: CDR1 SGHTA and CDR2 FQGNSA. Trimming left V 0 bases short and J 8 bases short, with 10 bases between. CDR3 bases: TGTGCCAGCAGCTTAGCGAACCAACACGGCTACACCTTC. Protein product: CASSLANQHGYTF.

The CDR3 region is CASSKGTASYEQYF. The CDR3 bases are TGCGCCAGCAGCAAAGGGACAGCCTCCTACGAGCAGTACTTC. V usage is TRBV5-1 and J usage is TRBJ2-7; 7 bases agree with TRBD1. V was pared by 4 bases and J by 0 bases, with 4 bases of the junction left unmatched. Germline V CDR1 and CDR2: SGHRS, YFSETQ. This CDR3 comprises 14 residues.

The gene calls are TRBV7-9 and TRBJ1-1, with a weak D call TRBD1 (5 bases). Germline lookup yields CDR1 SEHNR and CDR2 FQNEAQ (reference sequence). Between the trimmed V and J ends, which lost 7 bases and 8 bases, there was a span of 17 bases. CDR3 size: 13 residues. The CDR3 nucleotides are TGTGCCAGCACTCTCCTTGGGACTGGGGAAGCTTTCTTT. This gives the protein CASTLLGTGEAFF.

This clonotype has more than one count but fewer than ten. V gene TRBV19 combines with J gene TRBJ2-1; D could derive from TRBD1 or TRBD2 (6 bases each). Deletions cut 5 bases from V and 9 bases from J, with 14 bases between. Germline CDR1 LNHDA, CDR2 SQIVND (reference sequence). CDR3 length equals 13 residues. CDR3: CASSLGGWGEQFF. The CDR3 nucleotides are TGTGCCAGTAGTCTGGGGGGCTGGGGTGAGCAGTTCTTC. The variable domain in full, completed from reference TRBV19 and TRBJ2-1, reads DGGITQSPKYLFRKEGQNVTLSCEQNLNHDAMYWYRQDPGQGLRLIYYSQIVNDFQKGDIAEGYSVSREKKESFPLTVTSAQKNPTAFYLCASSLGGWGEQFFGPGTRLTVL.

This clonotype turned up a few times. V and J are TRBV7-3 and TRBJ2-3, with 12 bases identical to TRBD2. Germline V lookup: CDR1 SGHTA, CDR2 FQGTGA. The CDR3 has 19 amino acids. The V segment lost 0 bases and the J segment 3 bases; nucleotides outside the gene matches: 10. The DNA of the CDR3 is TGTGCCAGCAGCTTAACGATCCCAGGACTAGCGGGGCGAACAGATACGCAGTATTTT. Residues: CASSLTIPGLAGRTDTQYF.

The sample holds a few counts of this clonotype. J is TRBJ2-2 and V is TRBV7-3; D is perhaps TRBD1 or TRBD2 (5 bases each). The ends were cut back, 2 bases at V and 2 bases at J, with 9 bases in the middle. The CDR3 has 15 amino acids. Germline V gene data show CDR1 as SGHTA and CDR2 as FQGTGA. The CDR3 DNA sequence: TGTGCCAGCAGCTTATTCGGGGCAAACACCGGGGAGCTGTTTTTT. It codes for CASSLFGANTGELFF.

The chain employs TRBV25-1 and TRBJ1-5; unclear D gene. Trimming removed 4 bases from V and 5 bases from J, with 12 bases in between. The CDR3 consists of 14 residues. CDR1 and CDR2 (germline): MGHDK, SYGVNS. The CDR3 DNA reads as TGTGCCAGCAGTGGGGCCCAACAATATCAGCCCCAGCATTTT. It codes for CASSGAQQYQPQHF.

This rearrangement joins TRBV7-3 to TRBJ1-2; D call uncertain. The germline V and J ends were trimmed by 5 bases and 5 bases, with 9 bases remaining between them. Germline CDR1 SGHTA, CDR2 FQGTGA. The CDR3 is 12 residues long. The CDR3 sequence is CASSPSPYGYTF. In DNA form, the CDR3 reads TGTGCCAGCAGCCCCTCCCCGTATGGCTACACCTTC.

Comment on this clonotype: At one of its ends the junction is not consistent with the germline gene, which may arise from a read error. The rearrangement joins TRBV7-7 to TRBJ2-5; no clear D. The CDR3 sequence is 12 residues long. Germline lookup yields CDR1 SSHAT and CDR2 FNYEAQ (reference sequence). This chain's CDR3 is CASSADQETQYF. The CDR3 DNA reads as TGTGCTAGCAGCGCCGACCAAGAGACCCAGTACTTC.

The chain couples TRBV7-8 to TRBJ1-2; D remains unclear. This CDR3 has 15 residues. The V gene lost 3 bases and the J gene lost 5 bases, with 16 bases spanning the gap. Germline-derived CDR1 and CDR2 are SGHVS and FQNEAQ. CDR3 in amino acids: CASSLLRVPSYGYTF. The CDR3 nucleotides read TGTGCCAGCAGCTTGCTCCGGGTCCCGTCGTATGGCTACACCTTC. Full variable domain (outside the CDR3, taken from reference TRBV7-8 and TRBJ1-2): GAGVSQSPRYKVAKRGQDVALRCDPISGHVSLFWYQQALGQGPEFLTYFQNEAQLDKSGLPSDRFFAERPEGSVSTLKIQRTQQEDSAVYLCASSLLRVPSYGYTFGSGTRLTVV.

V is TRBV18 and J is TRBJ1-2, with D hard to call. V lost 1 base to trimming and J lost 4 bases, with 7 bases between them. The CDR3 runs 13 residues. The germline CDR1 and CDR2 sequences are KGHSH and LQKENI. The CDR3 is CASSPQDAYGYTF. The CDR3 DNA reads as TGTGCCAGCTCACCACAGGATGCCTATGGCTACACCTTC.

This clonotype is medium-sized (0.01 to 0.1%) within its sample. The gene calls are TRBV11-3 and TRBJ2-1; TRBD2 is a possible D gene (6 bases). The V and J ends lost 5 bases and 6 bases respectively, with 17 bases between them. Germline CDR1 SGHNT, CDR2 YENEEA. The CDR3 contains 15 residues. The CDR3 loop reads CASSQDGGRGNEQFF. CDR3 nucleotide sequence: TGTGCCAGCAGCCAGGATGGAGGGCGAGGCAATGAGCAGTTCTTC.

This chain links TRBV4-2 with TRBJ2-7; TRBD2 might be the D (7 bases). The V end was cut by 4 bases, the J end by 6 bases, with 19 bases between. The CDR3 sequence is 15 residues long. CDR1 is LGHNA, CDR2 YNFKEQ, per germline. The CDR3 coding sequence is TGTGCCAGCAGCCCCCCTCCGGGGGCTAGCGGCGAGCAGTACTTC. Its translation: CASSPPPGASGEQYF.

This clonotype was counted a few times. The rearrangement uses TRBV10-2 and TRBJ2-5, with 12 nucleotides matching TRBD2. There are 13 residues in the CDR3. CDR1 and CDR2 from the germline V gene are WSHSY and SAAADI. Trimming took 10 bases from V and 5 from J; bases not matched to a gene: 5. The CDR3 nucleotides read TGCGCCACCGAGACTAGCGGGGGTGAGACCCAGTACTTC. This encodes CATETSGGETQYF.

This chain links TRBV6-1 with TRBJ2-7; D is ambiguous. There are 14 residues in the CDR3. Germline V gives CDR1 MNHNS, CDR2 SASEGT. Trimming stripped 6 bases from V and 0 bases from J, with 12 bases between. In DNA, the CDR3 is TGTGCCAGCAGGCGTAGACTTAGCTCCTACGAGCAGTACTTC. Its protein is CASRRRLSSYEQYF.

This sequence joins TRBV6-2 or TRBV6-3 and TRBJ2-5, with 8 positions matching TRBD1. CDR1 MNHEY and CDR2 SVGEGT come from the germline V gene. The CDR3 consists of 17 residues. J gave up 7 bases and V 3 bases, and 16 bases lay outside the gene matches. CDR3 sequence: CASSYFAGGPGGATQYF. DNA for the CDR3: TGTGCCAGCAGTTATTTTGCAGGGGGCCCAGGCGGAGCGACCCAGTACTTC.

This clonotype is labeled medium-sized (0.01 to 0.1%). The chain employs TRBV27 and TRBJ1-2, with D possibly matching TRBD1 (5 bases). Trimming shortened V by 5 bases and J by 4 bases, and 14 bases separated the two germline ends. The CDR3 runs to 14 residues. The germline V gene has CDR1 MNHEY and CDR2 SMNVEV (reference sequence). CDR3: CASSRGGLPYGYTF. CDR3 coding DNA: TGTGCCAGCAGTCGGGGGGGACTGCCCTATGGCTACACCTTC.

V and J are TRBV7-2 and TRBJ2-3, with 7 bases aligning to TRBD2. Germline values: CDR1 SGHTA, CDR2 FQGNSA. V was clipped by 3 bases and J by 2 bases; unmatched bases: 23. The CDR3 totals 21 residues. Written as DNA, the CDR3 is TGTGCCAGCAGCTTCCCTATCGTTTATCAGCGGGGCGGAAGAAACACAGATACGCAGTATTTT. As protein: CASSFPIVYQRGGRNTDTQYF.